The next 30 T cell receptor beta chains were all read from a single sample in a study of OX40 agonist ivuxolimab in advanced cancers. TCRdb's copy holds only in-frame clones and misses some; the assay was immunoSEQ multiplex PCR. The sample carries roughly 70,000 clones, just over 90% recorded once. Sequenced material: CD4+ or CD8+ T cells sorted from blood, taken in a trial of the OX40 agonist ivuxolimab. The source of these receptors is an adult with an advanced solid tumor such as melanoma, head and neck, liver or kidney cancer.

This rearrangement joins TRBV29-1 to TRBJ2-7, with D possibly being TRBD1 (7 bases). Germline loops: CDR1 SQVTM, CDR2 ANQGSEA. The CDR3 spans 17 residues. Between the trimmed V and J ends, which lost 4 bases and 0 bases, there was a span of 22 bases. The CDR3 spells CSVASDPRRGVSYEQYF. The CDR3 DNA sequence: TGCAGCGTTGCCTCGGACCCCCGCAGGGGGGTCTCCTACGAGCAGTACTTC.

V and J are TRBV30 and TRBJ1-1; D is ambiguous. V lost 7 bases and J lost 1, with 10 bases in between. Germline lookup yields CDR1 GTSNPN and CDR2 SVGIG (reference sequence). CDR3 length: 12 amino acids. The DNA of the CDR3 is TGTGCCTCCACGACGGCGAACACTGAAGCTTTCTTT. This sequence encodes CASTTANTEAFF.

This chain's CDR3 is CASSQRGGYGYTF. The CDR3, as DNA: TGCGCCAGCAGCCAAAGGGGGGGGTATGGCTACACCTTC. The rearrangement uses TRBV4-1 and TRBJ1-2; TRBD1 might be the D (6 bases). CDR1 and CDR2 (germline): MGHRA, YSYEKL. The CDR3 loop spans 13 amino acids. V dropped 2 bases and J dropped 5 bases, with 9 bases sitting between them.

This chain connects TRBV7-2 to TRBJ2-7; TRBD1 aligns across 9 bases. The CDR3 extends over 14 amino acids. The V gene end was trimmed by 6 bases and the J gene end by 0 bases; junction bases not matched to a gene: 3. From germline, CDR1 is SGHTA and CDR2 FQGNSA. In nucleotides, the CDR3 is TGTGCCAGCAGACCGGGACAGGGCTCCTACGAGCAGTACTTC. Its translation: CASRPGQGSYEQYF.

The gene calls are TRBV7-8 and TRBJ1-1; perhaps TRBD1 as D (5 bases). The germline V gene encodes CDR1 SGHVS and CDR2 FQNEAQ. V lost 1 base, J lost 0 bases, and 12 bases lay in between. The CDR3 length is 16 residues. DNA for the CDR3: TGTGCCAGCAGCTTAGATGTGGGGCGGGTGAACACTGAAGCTTTCTTT. This encodes CASSLDVGRVNTEAFF.

Notes on this clone: Mismatch with germline at one junction end may stem from a read error. The same CDR3 arises from other DNA sequences in this sample as well. V gene TRBV28 combines with J gene TRBJ1-4; a possible D gene is TRBD1 (6 bases). Germline lookup yields CDR1 MDHEN and CDR2 SYDVKM. The length of the CDR3 is 15 residues. The CDR3 DNA sequence: TGTGCCAGCAGTTTATTGGACAGACTCAATGAAAAACTATTTTTT. Translating gives CASSLLDRLNEKLFF. Looking up the rest from reference TRBV28 and TRBJ1-4 gives the full variable domain: DVKVTQSSRYLVKRTGEKVFLECVQDMDHENMFWYRQDPGLGLRLIYFSYDVKMKEKGDIPEGYSVSREKKERFSLILESASTNQTSMYLCASSLLDRLNEKLFFGSGTQLSVL.

The gene calls are TRBV27 and TRBJ1-2; D might be TRBD1 (5 bases). Germline V gives CDR1 MNHEY, CDR2 SMNVEV (reference sequence). V was pared by 6 bases and J by 6 bases, with 14 bases between. The CDR3 is 13 amino acids. In DNA, the CDR3 is TGTGCCAGCAGCCGGGACGCATCTAATGGCTACACCTTC. Translating gives CASSRDASNGYTF.

The V and J genes are TRBV13 and TRBJ2-5, with TRBD2 matching 13 bases. This CDR3 is built from 16 residues. The V gene's germline CDR1 is PRHDT and CDR2 FYEKMQ (reference sequence). The J segment lost 4 bases and the V segment lost 4 bases, leaving 6 bases of the junction unmatched. CDR3 coding DNA: TGTGCCAGCAGCTCGAGGACTAGCGGGAGAAGAGAGACCCAGTACTTC. As protein: CASSSRTSGRRETQYF.

This chain connects TRBV27 to TRBJ1-1, with D uncertain. From germline, CDR1 is MNHEY and CDR2 SMNVEV (reference sequence). The CDR3 is made up of 13 amino acids. Trimming took 2 bases from V and 1 from J, leaving 5 bases between them. CDR3 residues: CASSLTKNTEAFF. As DNA, the CDR3 is TGTGCCAGCAGTTTAACGAAGAACACTGAAGCTTTCTTT.

The V and J genes are TRBV28 and TRBJ2-5; no clear D. Germline loops: CDR1 MDHEN, CDR2 SYDVKM. This CDR3 has 12 amino acids. Trimming stripped 10 bases from V and 4 bases from J, with 13 bases between. CDR3 coding DNA: TGTGCCACAGCCCGGGTTGGAGAGACCCAGTACTTC. This sequence encodes CATARVGETQYF.

The V call is TRBV7-2, the J call TRBJ2-7; 10 positions match TRBD2. The germline CDR1 and CDR2 sequences are SGHTA and FQGNSA. The CDR3 extends over 16 amino acids. The trim removed 0 bases at V and 3 bases at J, leaving 5 bases unmatched. The CDR3 DNA sequence: TGTGCCAGCAGCTTAGCCCAGCGGGGGGGCGGCTACGAGCAGTACTTC. Its protein is CASSLAQRGGGYEQYF.

This chain links TRBV28 with TRBJ2-5, with D unclear. The V end was cut by 1 base, the J end by 2 bases, with 8 bases between. Germline V CDR1 and CDR2: MDHEN, SYDVKM. The CDR3 extends over 14 amino acids. The CDR3 region is CASSLFAVQETQYF. The CDR3 nucleotides are TGTGCCAGCAGTTTATTTGCAGTTCAAGAGACCCAGTACTTC.

The J gene is TRBJ1-3, the V gene TRBV27; D unresolved. CDR1 is MNHEY, CDR2 SMNVEV, per germline (reference sequence). V dropped 0 bases and J dropped 3 bases, with 6 bases sitting between them. This CDR3 has 14 amino acids. The CDR3 nucleotides read TGTGCCAGCAGTTTATCCAGTATTGGAAACACCATATATTTT. Amino acid sequence: CASSLSSIGNTIYF.

This clone was counted a single time. This chain links TRBV18 with TRBJ2-7; D might be TRBD1 or TRBD2, each matching 6 bases. CDR3 length equals 17 residues. Per the germline V gene, CDR1 is KGHSH and CDR2 is LQKENI. V lost 1 base, J lost 2 bases, and 18 bases lay in between. The CDR3 nucleotides read TGTGCCAGCTCACCACGGGGGGCTACAGCCCCTACCTACGAGCAGTACTTC. Protein sequence: CASSPRGATAPTYEQYF.

This chain joins TRBV5-1 and TRBJ2-3; 10 bases map to TRBD2. This CDR3 region has 17 residues. V lost 1 base and J lost 2; bases outside the gene matches: 7. Per germline, CDR1 SGHRS and CDR2 YFSETQ. This chain's CDR3 is CASSLRTTSGVTDTQYF. CDR3 nucleotide sequence: TGCGCCAGCAGCTTGCGAACTACTAGCGGGGTCACAGATACGCAGTATTTT.

This clone was seen only once. This chain links TRBV19 with TRBJ2-1; D perhaps matches TRBD2 (6 bases). V shed 3 bases and J shed 4 bases, with 10 bases lying between them. The CDR3 loop spans 14 amino acids. Germline V CDR1 and CDR2: LNHDA, SQIVND (reference sequence). The CDR3 nucleotides are TGTGCCAGTAGTATCGGGAGCCCTTACAATGAGCAGTTCTTC. Protein sequence: CASSIGSPYNEQFF.

This chain links TRBV4-2 with TRBJ2-7; no reliable D call. Trimming removed 0 bases from V and 4 bases from J, with 13 bases in between. The CDR3 has 15 amino acids. Per germline, CDR1 LGHNA and CDR2 YNFKEQ. CDR3 nucleotide sequence: TGTGCCAGCAGCCAAGATTTCGAGGCCCTTTACGAGCAGTACTTC. Its protein is CASSQDFEALYEQYF.

The J gene is TRBJ2-3, the V gene TRBV7-6, with D possibly TRBD1 on 8 matching bases. Trimming left V 2 bases short and J 5 bases short, with 20 bases between. CDR3 length: 17 residues. CDR1 and CDR2 (germline): SGHVS, FNYEAQ. The CDR3 here is CASSLSGTGGLGDTQYF. The CDR3 region has the DNA TGTGCCAGCAGCTTAAGCGGGACAGGTGGTTTAGGAGATACGCAGTATTTT.

This chain uses TRBV7-9 with TRBJ1-2; D unresolved. The V end was cut by 5 bases, the J end by 6 bases, with 19 bases between. The germline V gene has CDR1 SEHNR and CDR2 FQNEAQ (reference sequence). This CDR3 is built from 15 residues. For the CDR3, the DNA is TGTGCCAGCAGCCCCCCGGCAAGGACTTTGGATGGCTACACCTTC. This codes for CASSPPARTLDGYTF.

The chain is built from TRBV28 and TRBJ2-2; 9 positions match TRBD2. Germline V gene sequence: CDR1 MDHEN, CDR2 SYDVKM. Trimming took 5 bases from V and 7 from J; bases not matched to a gene: 14. This CDR3 has 17 amino acids. The CDR3, as DNA: TGTGCCAGCAGTCTCCTTTATAGCGGGAGTAACGGCGGGGAGCTGTTTTTT. Its translation is CASSLLYSGSNGGELFF.

This chain links TRBV6-5 with TRBJ2-1; D may be TRBD2 (5 bases). Germline V gene sequence: CDR1 MNHEY, CDR2 SVGAGI. With 0 bases removed from V and 7 bases from J, the gap between germline ends came to 10 bases. The CDR3 runs to 14 residues. CDR3 loop: CASSYSGAGNEQFF. The CDR3 bases are TGTGCCAGCAGTTACTCGGGAGCTGGGAATGAGCAGTTCTTC.

The chain recombines TRBV9 with TRBJ2-7; D is unresolved. CDR3 length: 14 residues. V shed 4 bases and J shed 3 bases, with 14 bases lying between them. Germline-derived CDR1 and CDR2 are SGDLS and YYNGEE. As DNA, the CDR3 is TGTGCCAGCAGCTCATCAGGAGCTTACTACGAGCAGTACTTC. It yields the protein CASSSSGAYYEQYF.

This chain uses TRBV6-5 with TRBJ2-1, with D maybe TRBD2 (6 bases). Trimming left V 4 bases short and J 4 bases short, with 14 bases between. Germline V gene lookup returns CDR1 MNHEY and CDR2 SVGAGI. The CDR3 spans 15 residues. CDR3 in amino acids: CASSLAEAAYNEQFF. CDR3 bases: TGTGCCAGCAGTTTAGCGGAGGCGGCTTACAATGAGCAGTTCTTC.

The chain couples TRBV7-2 to TRBJ2-1; 9 nucleotides line up with TRBD2. Trimming took 7 bases from V and 4 from J; bases not matched to a gene: 14. This CDR3 is 17 amino acids long. From germline, CDR1 is SGHTA and CDR2 FQGNSA. The CDR3 is CASTFGTSLFLYNEQFF. The CDR3 DNA reads as TGTGCCAGCACCTTCGGGACTAGCCTCTTTCTGTACAATGAGCAGTTCTTC.

The chain recombines TRBV10-3 with TRBJ1-5; D not resolved. The CDR3 contains 15 residues. CDR1 ENHRY and CDR2 SYGVKD come from the germline V gene. V lost 0 bases and J 3 bases, leaving 9 bases between the germline ends. The CDR3 DNA reads TGTGCCATCAGTGAGTCCCAAGGTTCCAATCAGCCCCAGCATTTT. Translating it yields CAISESQGSNQPQHF.

The chain joins TRBV7-3 to TRBJ2-1, with 11 bases identical to TRBD2. The CDR3 is made up of 16 amino acids. After removal of 4 bases from V and 2 bases from J, the junction contained 4 bases not matched to a gene. Germline V gene sequence: CDR1 SGHTA, CDR2 FQGTGA. In DNA form, the CDR3 reads TGTGCCAGCAGCTCCTTAGCGGGAGGGCCCTACAATGAGCAGTTCTTC. Residues: CASSSLAGGPYNEQFF.

The CDR3 sequence is CASSLAEGALAGNTIYF. The CDR3, as DNA: TGTGCCAGCAGCTTGGCAGAGGGGGCCTTGGCTGGAAACACCATATATTTT. This chain joins TRBV5-4 and TRBJ1-3; 7 bases fit TRBD1. The J segment lost 2 bases and the V segment lost 0 bases, leaving 8 bases of the junction unmatched. Germline V gene sequence: CDR1 SGHNT, CDR2 YYREEE (reference sequence). The CDR3 sequence is 17 residues long.

This rearrangement joins TRBV19 to TRBJ1-1, with unresolved D. Looked up from germline, CDR1 is LNHDA and CDR2 is SQIVND (reference sequence). The CDR3 has 13 residues. The ends were cut back, 6 bases at V and 0 bases at J, with 8 bases in the middle. CDR3 DNA sequence: TGTGCCAGTAGCGGGTCTATGAACACTGAAGCTTTCTTT. This encodes CASSGSMNTEAFF.

The CDR3 sequence: CSVETGNTEAFF. The CDR3 DNA follows: TGCAGCGTTGAGACTGGGAACACTGAAGCTTTCTTT. The V and J genes are TRBV29-1 and TRBJ1-1; D not certain. The CDR3 runs to 12 residues. Germline CDR1 and CDR2: SQVTM and ANQGSEA. V was clipped by 3 bases and J by 1 base, with 6 bases between them.

The J gene is TRBJ1-1, the V gene TRBV28, with a weak D call TRBD1 (6 bases). V gave up 2 bases and J gave up 4 bases, with 8 bases separating them. Germline CDR1 is MDHEN and CDR2 is SYDVKM. CDR3 length equals 13 residues. The CDR3, as DNA: TGTGCCAGCAGTTTACAAGGGGGCACTGAAGCTTTCTTT. Translating gives CASSLQGGTEAFF.